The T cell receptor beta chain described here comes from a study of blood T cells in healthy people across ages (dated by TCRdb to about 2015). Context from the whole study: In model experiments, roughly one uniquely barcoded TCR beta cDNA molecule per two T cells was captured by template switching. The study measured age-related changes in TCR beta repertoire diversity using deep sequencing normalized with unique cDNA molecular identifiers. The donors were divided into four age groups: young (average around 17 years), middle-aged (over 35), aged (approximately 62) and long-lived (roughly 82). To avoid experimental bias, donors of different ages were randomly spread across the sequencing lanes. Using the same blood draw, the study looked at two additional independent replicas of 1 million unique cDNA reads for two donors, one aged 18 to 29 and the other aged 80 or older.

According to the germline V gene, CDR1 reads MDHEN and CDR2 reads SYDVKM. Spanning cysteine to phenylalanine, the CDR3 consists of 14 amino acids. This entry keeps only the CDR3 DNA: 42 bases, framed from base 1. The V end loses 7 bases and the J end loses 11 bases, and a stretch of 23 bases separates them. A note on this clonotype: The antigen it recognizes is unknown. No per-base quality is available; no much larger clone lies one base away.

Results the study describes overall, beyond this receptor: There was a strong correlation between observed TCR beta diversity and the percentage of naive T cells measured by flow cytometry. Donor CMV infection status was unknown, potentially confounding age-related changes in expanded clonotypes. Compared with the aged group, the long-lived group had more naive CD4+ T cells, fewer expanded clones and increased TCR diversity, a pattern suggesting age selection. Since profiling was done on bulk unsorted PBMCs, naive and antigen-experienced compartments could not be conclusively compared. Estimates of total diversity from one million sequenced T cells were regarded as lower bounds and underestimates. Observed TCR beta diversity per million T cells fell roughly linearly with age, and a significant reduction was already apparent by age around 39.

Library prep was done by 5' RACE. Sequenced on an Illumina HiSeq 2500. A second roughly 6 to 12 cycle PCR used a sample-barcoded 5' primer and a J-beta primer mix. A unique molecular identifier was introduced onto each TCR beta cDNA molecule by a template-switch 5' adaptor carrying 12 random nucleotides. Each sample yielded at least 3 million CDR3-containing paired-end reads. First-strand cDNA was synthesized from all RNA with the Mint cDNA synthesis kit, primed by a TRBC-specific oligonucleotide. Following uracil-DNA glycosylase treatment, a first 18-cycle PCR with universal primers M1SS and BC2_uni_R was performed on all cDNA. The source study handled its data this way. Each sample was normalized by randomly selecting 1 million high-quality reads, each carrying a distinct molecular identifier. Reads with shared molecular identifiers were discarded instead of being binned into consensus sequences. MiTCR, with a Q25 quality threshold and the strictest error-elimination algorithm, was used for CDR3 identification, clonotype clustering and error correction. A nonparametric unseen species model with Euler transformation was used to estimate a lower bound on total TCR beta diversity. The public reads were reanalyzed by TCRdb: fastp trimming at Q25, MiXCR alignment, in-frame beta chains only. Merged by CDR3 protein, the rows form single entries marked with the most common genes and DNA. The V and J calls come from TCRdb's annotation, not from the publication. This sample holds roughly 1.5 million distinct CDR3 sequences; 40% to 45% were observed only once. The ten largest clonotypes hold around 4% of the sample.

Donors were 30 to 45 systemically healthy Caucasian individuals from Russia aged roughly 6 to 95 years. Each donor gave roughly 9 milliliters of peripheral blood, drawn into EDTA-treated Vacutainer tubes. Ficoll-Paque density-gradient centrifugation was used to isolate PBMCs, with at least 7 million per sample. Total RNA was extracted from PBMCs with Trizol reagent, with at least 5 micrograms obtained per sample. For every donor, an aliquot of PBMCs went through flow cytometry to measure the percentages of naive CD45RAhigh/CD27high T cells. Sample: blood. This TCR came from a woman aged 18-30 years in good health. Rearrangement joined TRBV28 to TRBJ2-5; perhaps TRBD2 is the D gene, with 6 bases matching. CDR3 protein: CASISAGMGNEQYF. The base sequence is TGTGCCAGCATCAGTGCGGGGATGGGCAATGAGCAGTACTTC.